This T cell receptor (beta chain) is drawn from a study of cytomegalovirus exposure and HLA in healthy donors. Germline V gene sequence: CDR1 MDHEN, CDR2 SYDVKM. CDR3 length equals 13 residues. Between the trimmed V and J ends, which lost 11 bases and 0 bases, there was a span of 13 bases. The PCR contained 60 Vbeta and 13 Jbeta primers. Clones were sequenced by immunoSEQ multiplex PCR, and TCRdb holds only the in-frame ones, with some missing. Of about 200,000 clones listed, roughly 84% were seen once; the top ten hold about 1.4%. The V and J genes are TRBV28 and TRBJ1-2; D possibly corresponds to TRBD1 (6 bases). This receptor was taken from a girl aged 10-17 years in good health and CMV-seronegative. Sequences were obtained from PBMCs. CDR3 bases: TGTGCCGTCCTGGCAGGGGCTAACTATGGCTACACCTTC. Its protein product is CAVLAGANYGYTF.